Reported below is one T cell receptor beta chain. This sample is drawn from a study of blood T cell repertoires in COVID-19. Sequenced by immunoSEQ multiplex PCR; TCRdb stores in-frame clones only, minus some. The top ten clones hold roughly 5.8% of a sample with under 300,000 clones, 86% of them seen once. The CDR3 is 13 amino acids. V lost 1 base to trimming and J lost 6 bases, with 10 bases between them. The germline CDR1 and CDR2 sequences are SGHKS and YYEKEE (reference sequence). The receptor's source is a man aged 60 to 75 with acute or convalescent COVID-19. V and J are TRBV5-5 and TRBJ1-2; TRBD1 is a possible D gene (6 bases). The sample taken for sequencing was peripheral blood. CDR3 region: CASSLYRDDGYTF. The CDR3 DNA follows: TGTGCCAGCAGCTTGTACAGGGATGATGGCTACACCTTC.